This is a list of T cell receptor beta chains from one sample in a study of blood T cells in healthy people across ages. TCRdb passed the 5' RACE reads through MiXCR, listing each CDR3 protein once. The profile covers 1.5 million to 2 million distinct CDR3 sequences, with 49% appearing a single time and about 2.1% taken by the ten largest. Sequenced: blood. Receptors originate from a woman aged 40 to 50 in good health. The conserved cysteine and the conserved F or W are not part of the CDR3 here. The D gene is left open where the match is weak.

d_call v_call cdr3_aa
- TRBV7-8 ASKLSGIIPYEQY
- TRBV25-1 ASSGAEETGTQY
- TRBV6-2/TRBV6-3 ASSYETGSLTTANEQF
TRBD1 TRBV9 ASSYKRDRVFSGANVLT
TRBD1 TRBV12-3/TRBV12-4 ASSLAGQGMNTEAF
TRBD1 TRBV18 AGSPLSAGGSPGANVLT
TRBD2 TRBV29-1 SAGTSGVNEQF
- TRBV20-1 SAVTGYNEQY
- TRBV13 ASSPTGLIYEQY
- TRBV21-1 AHLGQVSYEQY
- TRBV11-3 ASSLSTRVTYNEQF
- TRBV12-3/TRBV12-4 ASSLFQNTKAF
- TRBV27 ASRQSGQTYGYT
- TRBV25-1 ASRGLRLTDTQY
- TRBV6-2/TRBV6-3 ASSYRTDRMEQY
- TRBV7-2 ASSLVGGRDTEAF
TRBD1 TRBV7-9 ASSLARDRGSTDTQY
TRBD2 TRBV19 ASAIAGLQETQY
- TRBV28 ASSLYAGATGKNEQY
- TRBV5-1 ASSLAGTGEQY
TRBD1 TRBV29-1 SVGQGASDTQY
- TRBV9 ASSVGLAPYNEQF
TRBD2 TRBV7-6 ASNPRLGGEGDTQY
TRBD1 TRBV27 ASSLRTGGVNEQF
- TRBV4-1 ASSQDATGLF
- TRBV6-2/TRBV6-3 ASSPGPGRAQETQY
- TRBV29-1 SGNRDLNTEAF
- TRBV20-1 SARGPVHSYEQY
TRBD1 TRBV20-1 SDVPGGRDGYT
- TRBV6-1 ASSEPRGYGYT
- TRBV27 ASSPHGGTPEAF
- TRBV6-6 ASSGPTVMNTEAF
TRBD1 TRBV7-2 ASSLVSGQEY
TRBD1 TRBV20-1 SATGSFWEQF
- TRBV6-2/TRBV6-3 ASSYSFYEQY
- TRBV25-1 ASGRLVKETQY
- TRBV14 VSSQEKVSGNTIY
- TRBV5-5 ASSLFSAGELF
- TRBV27 ASSLSPGLNSDEQY
- TRBV21-1 ASSNPGRNTEAF
- TRBV20-1 SAEEVTRSTDTQY
- TRBV4-2 ASSQEGWQGNQETQY
- TRBV12-3/TRBV12-4 ASSLWSHNEQF
- TRBV28 ASSDPRGRQTQY
- TRBV10-1 ASSDPARATDTQY
- TRBV6-5 ASSFGGLNYGYT
- TRBV4-2 ASSQGTDREVTEAF
- TRBV6-5 ASSYEGRDNSPLH
TRBD2 TRBV7-9 ASSLVRGLAGGRQETQY
- TRBV28 ASSPRPGKQETQY
TRBD1 TRBV5-6 ASSLGLGGFGANVLT
- TRBV28 ASSPYGISYEQY
- TRBV29-1 SVAASTDTQY
- TRBV29-1 SAALSAYEQY
TRBD1 TRBV5-1 ASSLVPGTGNYEQF